This record covers a single T cell receptor (beta chain). Its antigen remains unidentified. Germline CDR1 and CDR2: LNHDA and SQIVND (reference sequence). The CDR3 is made up of 15 amino acids. J lost 2 bases, V lost 3 bases, and 0 bases had no gene match. Both 60 Vbeta primers and 13 Jbeta primers went into the PCR. In the source study's methods: In a later analysis, approximately 80 million unique TCR beta chains included roughly 11 million shared by two or more donors. This table comes from immunoSEQ multiplex PCR, and its TCRdb copy is limited to in-frame clones, with some not included. Clone size and V and J calls were adopted from that table, with D and trimming inferred from the DNA. Among 100,000 to 150,000 clones listed, 75% to 85% were seen once. The entry originates in a study of cytomegalovirus exposure and HLA in healthy donors. Study findings and constraints: Clonal expansion, a later analysis showed, was greater in HLA-associated TCR beta chains than in equally common others.

At collection, donors were nominally healthy, but unrecorded immune exposures were probable. The clonotype was recovered from a man aged 30 to 45 in good health and CMV-seropositive. The source material was PBMCs. J is TRBJ1-6 and V is TRBV19; 8 nucleotides align to TRBD1. The CDR3 DNA follows: TGTGCCAGTAGTATGGACAGGGCCTATAATTCACCCCTCCACTTT. Protein product: CASSMDRAYNSPLHF.